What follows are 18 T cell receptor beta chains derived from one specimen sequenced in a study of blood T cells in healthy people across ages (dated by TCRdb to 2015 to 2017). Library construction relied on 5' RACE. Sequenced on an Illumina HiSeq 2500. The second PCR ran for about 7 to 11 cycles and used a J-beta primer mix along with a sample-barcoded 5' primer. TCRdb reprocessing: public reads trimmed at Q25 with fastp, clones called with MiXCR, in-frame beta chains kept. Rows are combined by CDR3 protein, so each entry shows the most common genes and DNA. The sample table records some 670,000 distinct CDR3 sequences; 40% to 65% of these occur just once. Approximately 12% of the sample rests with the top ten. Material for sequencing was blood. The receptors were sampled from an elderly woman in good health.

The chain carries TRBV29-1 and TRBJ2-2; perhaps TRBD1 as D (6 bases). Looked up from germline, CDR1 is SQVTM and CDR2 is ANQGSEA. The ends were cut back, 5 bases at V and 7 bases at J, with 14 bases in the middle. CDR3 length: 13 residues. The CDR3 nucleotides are TGCAGCGTTAAAGGCTGGACAGACGGGGAGCTGTTTTTT. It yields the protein CSVKGWTDGELFF.

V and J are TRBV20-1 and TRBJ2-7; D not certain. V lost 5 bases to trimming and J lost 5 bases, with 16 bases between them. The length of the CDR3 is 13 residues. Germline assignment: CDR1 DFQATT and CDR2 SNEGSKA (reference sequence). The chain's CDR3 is CSAPWTRRDEQYF. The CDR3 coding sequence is TGCAGTGCTCCATGGACGAGGAGAGACGAGCAGTACTTC.

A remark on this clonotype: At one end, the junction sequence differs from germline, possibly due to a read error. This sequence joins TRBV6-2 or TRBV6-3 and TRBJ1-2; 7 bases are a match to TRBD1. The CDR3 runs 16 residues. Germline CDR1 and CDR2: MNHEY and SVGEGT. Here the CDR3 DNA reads TGTGCCAGCACTACGGCGTGGGGACAGACCAATTATGACTACACCTTC. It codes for CASTTAWGQTNYDYTF.

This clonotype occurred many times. This CDR3 is CASSPTGQGIDIQYF. CDR3 sequence (DNA): TGCGCCAGCAGCCCCACGGGACAGGGGATAGACATTCAGTACTTC. The V call is TRBV5-1, the J call TRBJ2-4; 10 bases map to TRBD1. Germline trimming cut 4 bases from V and 8 bases from J; bases unmatched to any gene: 9. CDR1 SGHRS and CDR2 YFSETQ come from the germline V gene. The CDR3 runs 15 residues.

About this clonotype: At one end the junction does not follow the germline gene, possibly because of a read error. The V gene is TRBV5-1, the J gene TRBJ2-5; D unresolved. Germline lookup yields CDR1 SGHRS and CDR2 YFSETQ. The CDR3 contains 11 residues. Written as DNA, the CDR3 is TGCGCCAGAAGCTCACAAGAGACCCAGTACTTC. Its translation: CARSSQETQYF.

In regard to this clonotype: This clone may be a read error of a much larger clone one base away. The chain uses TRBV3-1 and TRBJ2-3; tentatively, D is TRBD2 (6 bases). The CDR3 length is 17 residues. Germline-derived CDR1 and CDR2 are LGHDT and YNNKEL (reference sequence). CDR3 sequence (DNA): TGTGCCAGCAGCCGGGGACTTGCGGTACCAAGCACAGATGCGCAGTATTTT. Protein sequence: CASSRGLAVPSTDAQYF.

The CDR3 DNA reads TGCAGTGCTAGAGATCACGCCGGGGCCAACGTCCTGACTTTC. It specifies CSARDHAGANVLTF. The chain uses TRBV20-1 and TRBJ2-6; D remains ambiguous. The germline CDR1 and CDR2 sequences are DFQATT and SNEGSKA (reference sequence). The CDR3 has 14 amino acids. V was clipped by 0 bases and J by 4 bases, with 7 bases between them.

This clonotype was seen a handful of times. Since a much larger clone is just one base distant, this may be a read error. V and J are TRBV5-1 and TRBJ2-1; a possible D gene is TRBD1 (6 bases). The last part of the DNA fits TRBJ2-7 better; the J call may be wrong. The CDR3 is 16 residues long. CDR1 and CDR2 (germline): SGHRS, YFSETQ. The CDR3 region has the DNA TGCGCCAGCAGCTTGTGGCCTGGGGGCTCCTACAATGAGCAGTACTTC. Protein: CASSLWPGGSYNEQYF.

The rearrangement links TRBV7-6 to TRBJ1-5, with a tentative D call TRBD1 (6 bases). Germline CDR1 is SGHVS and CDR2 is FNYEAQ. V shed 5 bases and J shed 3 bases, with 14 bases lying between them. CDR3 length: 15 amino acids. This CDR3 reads CASSPTGSDNQPQHF. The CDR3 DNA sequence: TGTGCCAGCAGCCCGACAGGTTCGGACAATCAGCCCCAGCATTTT. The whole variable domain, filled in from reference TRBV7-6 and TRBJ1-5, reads GAGVSQSPRYKVTKRGQDVALRCDPISGHVSLYWYRQALGQGPEFLTYFNYEAQQDKSGLPNDRFSAERPEGSISTLTIQRTEQRDSAMYRCASSPTGSDNQPQHFGDGTRLSIL.

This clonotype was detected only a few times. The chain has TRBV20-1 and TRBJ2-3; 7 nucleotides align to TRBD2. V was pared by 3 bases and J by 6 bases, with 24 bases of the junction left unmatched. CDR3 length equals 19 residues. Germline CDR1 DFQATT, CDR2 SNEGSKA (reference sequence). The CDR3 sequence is CSASGGRGRGGSATDTQYF. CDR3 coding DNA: TGCAGTGCTAGTGGGGGTCGTGGGAGGGGCGGGAGTGCGACGGATACGCAGTATTTT.

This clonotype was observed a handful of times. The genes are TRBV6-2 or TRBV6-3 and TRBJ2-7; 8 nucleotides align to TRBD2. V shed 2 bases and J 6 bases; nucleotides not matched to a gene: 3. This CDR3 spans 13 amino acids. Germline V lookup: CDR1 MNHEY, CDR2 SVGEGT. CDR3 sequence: CASSYGGRSEQYF. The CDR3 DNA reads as TGTGCCAGCAGTTACGGCGGGAGGAGCGAGCAGTACTTC.

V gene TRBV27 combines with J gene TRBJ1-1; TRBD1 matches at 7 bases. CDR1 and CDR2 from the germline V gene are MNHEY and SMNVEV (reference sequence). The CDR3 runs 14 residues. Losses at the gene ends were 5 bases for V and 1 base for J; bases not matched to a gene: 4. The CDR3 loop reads CASSLNRGNTEAFF. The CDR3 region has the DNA TGTGCCAGCAGTCTAAACAGGGGGAACACTGAAGCTTTCTTT.

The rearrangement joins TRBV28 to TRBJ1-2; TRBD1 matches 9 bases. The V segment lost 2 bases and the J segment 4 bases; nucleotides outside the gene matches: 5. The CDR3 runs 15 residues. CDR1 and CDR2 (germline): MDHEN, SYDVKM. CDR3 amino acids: CASSLGTGGSYGYTF. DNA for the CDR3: TGTGCCAGCAGTTTAGGTACAGGGGGCTCCTATGGCTACACCTTC.

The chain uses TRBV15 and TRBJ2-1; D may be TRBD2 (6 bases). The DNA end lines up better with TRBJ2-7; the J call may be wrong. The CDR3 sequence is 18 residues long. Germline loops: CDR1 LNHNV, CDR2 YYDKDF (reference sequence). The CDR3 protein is CATSRRRDLQLTYNEQYF. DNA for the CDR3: TGTGCCACCAGCAGGAGAAGGGACTTGCAACTAACTTACAATGAGCAGTACTTC.

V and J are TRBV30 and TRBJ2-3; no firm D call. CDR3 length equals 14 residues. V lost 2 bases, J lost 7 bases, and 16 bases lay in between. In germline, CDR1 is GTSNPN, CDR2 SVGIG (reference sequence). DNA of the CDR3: TGTGCCTGGAGTACGACCCCCCAGGTTCATACGCAGTATTTT. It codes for CAWSTTPQVHTQYF.

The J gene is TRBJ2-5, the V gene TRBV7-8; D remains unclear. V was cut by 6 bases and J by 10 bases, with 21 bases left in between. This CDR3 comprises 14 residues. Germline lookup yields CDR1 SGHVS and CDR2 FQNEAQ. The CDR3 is CASSSFLSRLDQYF. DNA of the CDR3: TGTGCCAGCAGTTCCTTCCTTAGCCGCCTTGACCAGTACTTC.

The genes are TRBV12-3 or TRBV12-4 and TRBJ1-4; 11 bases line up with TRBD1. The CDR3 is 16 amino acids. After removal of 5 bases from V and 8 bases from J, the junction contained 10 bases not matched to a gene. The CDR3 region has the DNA TGTGCCAGCAGTCCCCGGACAGGGGGCTCCCTAGAAAAACTGTTTTTT. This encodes CASSPRTGGSLEKLFF.

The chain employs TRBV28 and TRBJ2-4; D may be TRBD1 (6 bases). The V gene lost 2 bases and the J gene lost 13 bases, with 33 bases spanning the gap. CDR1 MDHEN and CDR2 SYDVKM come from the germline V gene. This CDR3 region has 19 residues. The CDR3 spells CASSLSSWTEAPSLKEQYF. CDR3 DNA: TGTGCCAGCAGTTTAAGTTCATGGACAGAGGCTCCCTCCCTGAAGGAGCAGTACTTC.